The source of this T cell receptor (beta chain) is a study of T cells in Graves' hyperthyroidism and ophthalmopathy. At least ten counts were recorded for this clonotype. The CDR3 has 14 amino acids. With 6 bases clipped from V and 3 bases from J, the junction kept 5 bases outside the gene matches. Authors of the study amplified TCR beta CDR3 regions from RNA transcripts. HTBI primers were used for first-round RT-PCR of the TCR CDR3. A single record per CDR3 protein comes from TCRdb applying MiXCR to the multiplex PCR reads. Of around 620,000 distinct CDR3 sequences listed, around 16% are singletons. The rearrangement links TRBV12-3 or TRBV12-4 to TRBJ1-2, with TRBD1 matching over 9 bases. This receptor was taken from a woman under 40 with Graves' hyperthyroidism. Sample: blood. Here the CDR3 reads CASRGTGFDYGYTF. The DNA for the CDR3 is TGTGCCAGCAGAGGGACAGGGTTTGACTATGGCTACACCTTC.